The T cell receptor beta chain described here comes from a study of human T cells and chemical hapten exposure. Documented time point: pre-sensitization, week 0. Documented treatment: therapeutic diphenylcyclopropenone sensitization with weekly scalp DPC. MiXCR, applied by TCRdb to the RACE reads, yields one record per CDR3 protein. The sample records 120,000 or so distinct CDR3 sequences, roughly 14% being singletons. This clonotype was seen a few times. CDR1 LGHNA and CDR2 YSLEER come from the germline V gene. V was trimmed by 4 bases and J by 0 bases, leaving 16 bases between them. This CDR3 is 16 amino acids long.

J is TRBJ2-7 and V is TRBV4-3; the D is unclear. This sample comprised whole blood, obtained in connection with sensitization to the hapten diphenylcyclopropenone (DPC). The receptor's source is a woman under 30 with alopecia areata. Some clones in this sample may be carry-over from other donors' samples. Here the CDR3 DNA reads TGCGCCAGCAGCCCCGGACCGATGTTGAGCTCCTACGAGCAGTACTTC. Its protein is CASSPGPMLSSYEQYF.